This TCR beta chain was identified during a study of read filtering for tumor transcriptome and immune sequencing. Study overall: By R-ISS, stages I, II and III held roughly 8, 15 and 7 patients.

CDR1 and CDR2 from the germline V gene are SGHRS and YFSETQ. This CDR3 is built from 13 residues. Deletions cut 0 bases from V and 8 bases from J, with 11 bases between. Molecular barcoded adaptors covering alpha/delta and beta/gamma chains were used on roughly 400 ng RNA. TCRdb re-analysed the reads in MiXCR, keeping a single row per CDR3 protein. Of fewer than 45,000 distinct CDR3 sequences in the sample, about an eighth were seen once. Every patient had bone marrow sampled while the disease was active. This clonotype was counted at least ten times. The sequence came from a donor at least 40 years old with multiple myeloma. This sequence joins TRBV5-1 and TRBJ1-1; no firm D call. The sample taken for sequencing was a population of CD138-negative cells sorted from bone marrow. CDR3: CASSLVVAGEAFF. CDR3 in DNA: TGCGCCAGCAGCTTGGTAGTTGCGGGGGAAGCTTTCTTT.